This T cell receptor (beta chain) appears in the sequencing data of a study of identical twins. MiXCR, applied by TCRdb to the 5' RACE reads, yields one record per CDR3 protein. The data show about 530,000 distinct CDR3 sequences, with around 24% seen just once and more than 0.4% held by the top ten. This clonotype was counted a few times. V was shortened by 7 bases and J by 0 bases, with 9 bases between the two germline ends. Germline values: CDR1 MNHNS, CDR2 SASEGT. The CDR3 loop spans 14 amino acids. This sample also belongs to another study, concerning yellow fever vaccine responses in identical twins.

This chain joins TRBV6-1 and TRBJ2-2; unclear D gene. Sequencing was carried out using CD4+ T cells sorted from blood. The receptor comes from a woman under 30 in good health. Here the CDR3 DNA reads TGTGCCAGCAATACAGCCGCGAACACCGGGGAGCTGTTTTTT. Amino acid sequence: CASNTAANTGELFF.